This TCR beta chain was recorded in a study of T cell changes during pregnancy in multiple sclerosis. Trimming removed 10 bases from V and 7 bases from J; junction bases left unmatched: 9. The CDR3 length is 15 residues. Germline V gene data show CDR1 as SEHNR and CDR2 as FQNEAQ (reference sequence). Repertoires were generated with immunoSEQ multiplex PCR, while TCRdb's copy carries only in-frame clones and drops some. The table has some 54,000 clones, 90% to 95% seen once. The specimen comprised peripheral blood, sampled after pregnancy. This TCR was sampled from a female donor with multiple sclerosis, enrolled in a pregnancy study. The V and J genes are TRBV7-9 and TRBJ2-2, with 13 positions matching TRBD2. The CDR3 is CATLGTSGTGGELFF. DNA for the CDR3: TGTGCCACCCTGGGGACTAGCGGGACCGGCGGGGAGCTGTTTTTT.